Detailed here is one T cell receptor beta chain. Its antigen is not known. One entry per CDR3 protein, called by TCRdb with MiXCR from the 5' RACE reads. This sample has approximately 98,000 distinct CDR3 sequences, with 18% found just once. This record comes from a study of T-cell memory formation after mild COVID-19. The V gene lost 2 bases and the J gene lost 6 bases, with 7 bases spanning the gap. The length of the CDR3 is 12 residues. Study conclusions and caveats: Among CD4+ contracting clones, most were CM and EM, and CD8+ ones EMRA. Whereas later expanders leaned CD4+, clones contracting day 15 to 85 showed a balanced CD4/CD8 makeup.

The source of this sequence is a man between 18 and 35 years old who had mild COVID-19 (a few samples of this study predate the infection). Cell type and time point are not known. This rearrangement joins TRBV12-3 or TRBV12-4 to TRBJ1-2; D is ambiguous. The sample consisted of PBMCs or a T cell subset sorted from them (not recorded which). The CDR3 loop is CASSLTWDGYTF. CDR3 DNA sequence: TGTGCCAGCAGTTTAACGTGGGATGGCTACACCTTC.